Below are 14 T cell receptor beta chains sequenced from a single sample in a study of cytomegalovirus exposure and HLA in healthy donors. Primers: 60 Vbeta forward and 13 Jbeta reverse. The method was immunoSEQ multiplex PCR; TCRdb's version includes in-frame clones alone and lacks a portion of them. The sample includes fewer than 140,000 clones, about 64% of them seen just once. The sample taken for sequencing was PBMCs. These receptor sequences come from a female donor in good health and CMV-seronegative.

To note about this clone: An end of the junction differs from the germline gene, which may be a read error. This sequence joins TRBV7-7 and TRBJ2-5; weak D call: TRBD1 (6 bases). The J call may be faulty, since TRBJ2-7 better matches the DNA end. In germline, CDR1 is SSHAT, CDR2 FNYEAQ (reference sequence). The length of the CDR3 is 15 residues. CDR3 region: CASSLEAGESYEQYF. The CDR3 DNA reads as TGTGCTAGCAGCTTAGAGGCAGGGGAGAGCTACGAGCAGTACTTC.

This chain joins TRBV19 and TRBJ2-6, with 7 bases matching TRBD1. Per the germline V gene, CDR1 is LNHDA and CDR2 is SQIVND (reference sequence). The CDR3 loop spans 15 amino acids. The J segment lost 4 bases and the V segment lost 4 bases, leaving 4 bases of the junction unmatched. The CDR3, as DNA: TGTGCCAGTAGTAAAAGGGGGCCAGGGGCCAACGTCCTGACTTTC. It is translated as CASSKRGPGANVLTF.

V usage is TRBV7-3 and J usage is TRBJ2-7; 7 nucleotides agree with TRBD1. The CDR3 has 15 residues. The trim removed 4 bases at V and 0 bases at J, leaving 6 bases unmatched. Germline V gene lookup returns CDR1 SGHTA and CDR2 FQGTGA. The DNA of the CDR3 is TGTGCCAGCAGCTCCCAAGGGGGCAGCTCCTACGAGCAGTACTTC. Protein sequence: CASSSQGGSSYEQYF.

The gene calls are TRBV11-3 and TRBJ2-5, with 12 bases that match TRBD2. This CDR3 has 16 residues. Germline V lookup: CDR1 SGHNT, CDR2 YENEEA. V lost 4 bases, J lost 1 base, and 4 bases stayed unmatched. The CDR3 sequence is CASSSRTSGVQETQYF. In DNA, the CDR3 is TGTGCCAGCAGCTCCCGGACTAGCGGGGTCCAAGAGACCCAGTACTTC.

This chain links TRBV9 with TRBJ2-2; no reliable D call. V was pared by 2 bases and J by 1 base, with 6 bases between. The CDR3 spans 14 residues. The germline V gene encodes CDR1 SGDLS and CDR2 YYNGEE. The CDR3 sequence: CASSVTQNTGELFF. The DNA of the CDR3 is TGTGCCAGCAGCGTGACACAGAACACCGGGGAGCTGTTTTTT.

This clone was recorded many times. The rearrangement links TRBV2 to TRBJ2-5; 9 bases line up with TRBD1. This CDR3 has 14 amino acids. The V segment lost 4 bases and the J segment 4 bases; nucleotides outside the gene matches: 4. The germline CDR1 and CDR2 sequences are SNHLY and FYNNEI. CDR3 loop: CASSGQGVAETQYF. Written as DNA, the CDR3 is TGTGCCAGCAGTGGACAGGGGGTTGCAGAGACCCAGTACTTC.

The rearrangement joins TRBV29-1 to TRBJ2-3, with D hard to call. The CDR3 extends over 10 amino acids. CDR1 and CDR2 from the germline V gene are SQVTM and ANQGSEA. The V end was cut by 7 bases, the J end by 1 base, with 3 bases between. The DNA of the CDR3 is TGCAGCGCCGGCACAGATACGCAGTATTTT. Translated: CSAGTDTQYF.

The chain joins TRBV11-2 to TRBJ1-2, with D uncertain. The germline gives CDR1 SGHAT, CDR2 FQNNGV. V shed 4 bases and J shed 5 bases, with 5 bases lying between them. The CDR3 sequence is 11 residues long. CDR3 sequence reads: CASSSRYGYTF. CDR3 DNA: TGTGCCAGCAGCTCCCGGTATGGCTACACCTTC. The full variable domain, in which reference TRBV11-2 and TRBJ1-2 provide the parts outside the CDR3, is EAGVAQSPRYKIIEKRQSVAFWCNPISGHATLYWYQQILGQGPKLLIQFQNNGVVDDSQLPKDRFSAERLKGVDSTLKIQPAKLEDSAVYLCASSSRYGYTFGSGTRLTVV.

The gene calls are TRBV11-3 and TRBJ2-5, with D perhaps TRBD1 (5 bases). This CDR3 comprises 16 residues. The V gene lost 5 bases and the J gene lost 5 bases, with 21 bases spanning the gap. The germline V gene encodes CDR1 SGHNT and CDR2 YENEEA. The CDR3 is CASSPSTNSGMETQYF. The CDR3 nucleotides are TGTGCCAGCAGCCCGTCAACTAACTCAGGGATGGAGACCCAGTACTTC.

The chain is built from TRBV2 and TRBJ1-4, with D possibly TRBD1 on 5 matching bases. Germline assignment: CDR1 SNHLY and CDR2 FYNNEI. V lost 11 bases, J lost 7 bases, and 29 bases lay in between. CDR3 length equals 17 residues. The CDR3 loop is CAASSPFNRGFGEKLFF. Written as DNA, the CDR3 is TGTGCCGCCAGTTCGCCGTTCAATAGGGGCTTTGGTGAAAAACTGTTTTTT.

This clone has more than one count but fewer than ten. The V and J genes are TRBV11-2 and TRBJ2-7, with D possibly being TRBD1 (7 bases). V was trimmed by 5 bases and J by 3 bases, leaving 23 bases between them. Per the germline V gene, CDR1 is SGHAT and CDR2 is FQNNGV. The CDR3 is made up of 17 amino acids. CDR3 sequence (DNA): TGTGCCAGCAGCCTAAAGGGGGCGGGATCCAGTTACTACGAGCAGTACTTC. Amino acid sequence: CASSLKGAGSSYYEQYF. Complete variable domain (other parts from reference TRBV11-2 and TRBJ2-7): EAGVAQSPRYKIIEKRQSVAFWCNPISGHATLYWYQQILGQGPKLLIQFQNNGVVDDSQLPKDRFSAERLKGVDSTLKIQPAKLEDSAVYLCASSLKGAGSSYYEQYFGPGTRLTVT.

The CDR3: CASSLDPFRQGNTEAFF. In nucleotides, the CDR3 is TGTGCCAGCAGCTTAGACCCGTTCCGACAGGGGAACACTGAAGCTTTCTTT. The J gene is TRBJ1-1, the V gene TRBV11-2; 7 bases match TRBD1. The V gene end was trimmed by 0 bases and the J gene end by 1 base; junction bases not matched to a gene: 8. The CDR3 has 17 amino acids. The germline gives CDR1 SGHAT, CDR2 FQNNGV.

CDR3 in amino acids: CSVGGVTGVMYEQYF. As DNA, the CDR3 is TGCAGCGTGGGGGGCGTGACAGGGGTAATGTACGAGCAGTACTTC. This chain joins TRBV29-1 and TRBJ2-7; TRBD1 aligns across 8 bases. The CDR3 extends over 15 amino acids. With 6 bases clipped from V and 4 bases from J, the junction kept 14 bases outside the gene matches. Germline CDR1 reads SQVTM; CDR2 reads ANQGSEA.

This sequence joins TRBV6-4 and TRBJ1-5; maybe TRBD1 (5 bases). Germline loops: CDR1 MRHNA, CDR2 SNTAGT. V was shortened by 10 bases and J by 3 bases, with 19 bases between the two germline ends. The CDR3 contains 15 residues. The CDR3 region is CAIPSGEGHNQPQHF. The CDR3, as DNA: TGTGCCATCCCCTCGGGGGAAGGACACAATCAGCCCCAGCATTTT.